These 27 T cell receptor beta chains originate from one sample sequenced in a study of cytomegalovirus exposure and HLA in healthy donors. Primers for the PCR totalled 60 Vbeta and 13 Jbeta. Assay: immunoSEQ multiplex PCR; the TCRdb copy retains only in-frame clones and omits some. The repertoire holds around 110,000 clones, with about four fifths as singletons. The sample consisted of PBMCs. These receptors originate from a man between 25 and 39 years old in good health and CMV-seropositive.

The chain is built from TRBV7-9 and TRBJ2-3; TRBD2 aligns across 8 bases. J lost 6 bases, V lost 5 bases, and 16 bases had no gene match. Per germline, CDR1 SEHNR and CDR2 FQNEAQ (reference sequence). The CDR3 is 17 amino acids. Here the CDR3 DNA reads TGTGCCAGCAGCCTCCGATGGGGTAGCGGGGTAGGGGATACGCAGTATTTT. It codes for CASSLRWGSGVGDTQYF.

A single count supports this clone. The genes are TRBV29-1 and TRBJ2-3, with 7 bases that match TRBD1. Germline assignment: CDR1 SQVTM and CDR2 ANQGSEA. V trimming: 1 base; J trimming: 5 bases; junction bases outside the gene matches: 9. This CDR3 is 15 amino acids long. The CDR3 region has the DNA TGCAGCGTTGAAGGTCCGACAGGGATCATAGATACGCAGTATTTT. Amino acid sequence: CSVEGPTGIIDTQYF.

CDR3 residues: CASSGGFGELFF. CDR3 DNA: TGTGCCAGCAGTGGAGGGTTCGGGGAGCTGTTTTTT. The chain couples TRBV2 to TRBJ2-2; tentative D call: TRBD2 (5 bases). V dropped 4 bases and J dropped 7 bases, with 7 bases sitting between them. Germline CDR1 SNHLY, CDR2 FYNNEI. The CDR3 runs 12 residues.

CDR3 bases: TGCAGTGCTAGAGGCAGAGATACGCAGTATTTT. Translated, it gives CSARGRDTQYF. V gene TRBV20-1 combines with J gene TRBJ2-3; D call uncertain. The V and J ends lost 1 base and 5 bases respectively, with 4 bases between them. Germline V gene lookup returns CDR1 DFQATT and CDR2 SNEGSKA (reference sequence). The CDR3 loop spans 11 amino acids.

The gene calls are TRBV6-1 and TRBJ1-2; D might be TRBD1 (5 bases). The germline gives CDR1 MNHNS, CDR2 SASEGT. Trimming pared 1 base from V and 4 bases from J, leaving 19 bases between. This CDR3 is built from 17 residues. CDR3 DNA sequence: TGTGCCAGCAGTGAAGTTGGGACTCAGGCTGGATCCTATGGCTACACCTTC. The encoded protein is CASSEVGTQAGSYGYTF.

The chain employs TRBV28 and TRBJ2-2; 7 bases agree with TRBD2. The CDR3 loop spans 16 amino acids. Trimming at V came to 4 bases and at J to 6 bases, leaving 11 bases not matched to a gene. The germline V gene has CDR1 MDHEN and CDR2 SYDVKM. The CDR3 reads CASSSVRGRWAGELFF. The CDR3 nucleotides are TGTGCCAGCAGTTCGGTTCGCGGGAGATGGGCCGGGGAGCTGTTTTTT. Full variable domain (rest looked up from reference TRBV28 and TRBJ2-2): DVKVTQSSRYLVKRTGEKVFLECVQDMDHENMFWYRQDPGLGLRLIYFSYDVKMKEKGDIPEGYSVSREKKERFSLILESASTNQTSMYLCASSSVRGRWAGELFFGEGSRLTVL.

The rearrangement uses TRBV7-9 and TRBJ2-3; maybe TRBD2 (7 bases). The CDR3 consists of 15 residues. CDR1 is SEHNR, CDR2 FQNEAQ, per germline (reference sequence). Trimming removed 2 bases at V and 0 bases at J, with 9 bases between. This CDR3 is CASSLSGGSTDTQYF. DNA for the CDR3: TGTGCCAGCAGCTTATCGGGGGGCAGCACAGATACGCAGTATTTT. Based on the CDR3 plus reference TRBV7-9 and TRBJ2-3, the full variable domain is DTGVSQNPRHKITKRGQNVTFRCDPISEHNRLYWYRQTLGQGPEFLTYFQNEAQLEKSRLLSDRFSAERPKGSFSTLEIQRTEQGDSAMYLCASSLSGGSTDTQYFGPGTRLTVL.

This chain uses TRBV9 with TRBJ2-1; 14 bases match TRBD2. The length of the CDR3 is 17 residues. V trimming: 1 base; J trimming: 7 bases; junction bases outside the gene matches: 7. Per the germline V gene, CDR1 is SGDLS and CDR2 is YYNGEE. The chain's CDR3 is CASSVYGGTSGSNEQFF. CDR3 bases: TGTGCCAGCAGCGTATATGGGGGGACTAGCGGGAGTAATGAGCAGTTCTTC.

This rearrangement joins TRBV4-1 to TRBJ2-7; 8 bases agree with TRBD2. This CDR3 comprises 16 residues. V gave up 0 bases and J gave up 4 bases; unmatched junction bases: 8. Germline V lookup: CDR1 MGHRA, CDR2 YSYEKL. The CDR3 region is CASSQEKSAGEYEQYF. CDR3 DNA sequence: TGCGCCAGCAGCCAAGAAAAATCAGCGGGGGAGTACGAGCAGTACTTC.

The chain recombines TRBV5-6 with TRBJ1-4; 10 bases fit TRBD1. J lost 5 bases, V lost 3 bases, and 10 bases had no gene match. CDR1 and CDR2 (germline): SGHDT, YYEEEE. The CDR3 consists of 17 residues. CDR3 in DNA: TGTGCCAGCAGCTGGTACCGGGACAGGGGTTTAAATGAAAAACTGTTTTTT. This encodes CASSWYRDRGLNEKLFF.

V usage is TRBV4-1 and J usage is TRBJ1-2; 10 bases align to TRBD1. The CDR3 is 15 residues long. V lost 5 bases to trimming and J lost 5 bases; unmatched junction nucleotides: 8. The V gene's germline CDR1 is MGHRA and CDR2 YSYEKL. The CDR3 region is CASSAPGTGDYGYTF. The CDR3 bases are TGCGCCAGCAGCGCACCCGGGACAGGGGATTATGGCTACACCTTC.

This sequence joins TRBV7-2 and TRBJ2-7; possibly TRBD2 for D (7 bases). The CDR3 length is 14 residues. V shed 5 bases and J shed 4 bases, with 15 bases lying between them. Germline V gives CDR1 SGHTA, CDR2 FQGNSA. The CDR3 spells CASSQGGEQYEQYF. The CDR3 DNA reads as TGTGCCAGCAGCCAAGGGGGGGAACAATACGAGCAGTACTTC.

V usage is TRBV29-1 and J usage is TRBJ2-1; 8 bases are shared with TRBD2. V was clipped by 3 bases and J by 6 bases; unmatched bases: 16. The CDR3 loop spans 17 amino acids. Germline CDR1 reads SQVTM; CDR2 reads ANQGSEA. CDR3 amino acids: CSVDSPAGAFRGNEQFF. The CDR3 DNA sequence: TGCAGCGTTGATTCCCCAGCGGGAGCATTTCGCGGCAATGAGCAGTTCTTC.

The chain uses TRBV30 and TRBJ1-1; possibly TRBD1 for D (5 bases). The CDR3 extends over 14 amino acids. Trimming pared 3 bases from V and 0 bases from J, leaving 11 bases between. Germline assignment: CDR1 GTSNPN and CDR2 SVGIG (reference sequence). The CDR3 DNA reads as TGTGCCTGGAGGGGGCTTGTGATGAACACTGAAGCTTTCTTT. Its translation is CAWRGLVMNTEAFF.

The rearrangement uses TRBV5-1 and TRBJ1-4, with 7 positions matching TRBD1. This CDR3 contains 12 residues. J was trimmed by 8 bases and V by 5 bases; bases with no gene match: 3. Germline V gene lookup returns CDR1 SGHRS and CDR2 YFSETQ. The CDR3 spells CASRQGKEKLFF. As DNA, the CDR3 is TGCGCCAGCAGACAGGGGAAGGAAAAACTGTTTTTT. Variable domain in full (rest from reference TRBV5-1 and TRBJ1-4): KAGVTQTPRYLIKTRGQQVTLSCSPISGHRSVSWYQQTPGQGLQFLFEYFSETQRNKGNFPGRFSGRQFSNSRSEMNVSTLELGDSALYLCASRQGKEKLFFGSGTQLSVL.

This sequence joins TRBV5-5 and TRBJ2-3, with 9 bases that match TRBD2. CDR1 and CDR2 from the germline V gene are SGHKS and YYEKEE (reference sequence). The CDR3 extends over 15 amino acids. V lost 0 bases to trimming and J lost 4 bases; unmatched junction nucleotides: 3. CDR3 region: CASSLGLAVADTQYF. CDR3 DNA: TGTGCCAGCAGCTTGGGACTAGCGGTAGCAGATACGCAGTATTTT.

The CDR3, as DNA: TGTGCCAGCGGAGGGGTTGGGTACAATGAGCAGTTCTTC. The encoded protein is CASGGVGYNEQFF. The V call is TRBV7-2, the J call TRBJ2-1, with D perhaps TRBD2 (6 bases). The CDR3 covers 13 residues. V was shortened by 8 bases and J by 4 bases, with 12 bases between the two germline ends. Germline CDR1 reads SGHTA; CDR2 reads FQGNSA.

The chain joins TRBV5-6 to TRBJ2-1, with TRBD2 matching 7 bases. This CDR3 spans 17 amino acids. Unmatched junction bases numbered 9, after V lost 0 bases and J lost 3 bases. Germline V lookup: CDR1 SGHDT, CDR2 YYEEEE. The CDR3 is CASSLEGRGMDYNEQFF. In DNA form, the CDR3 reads TGTGCCAGCAGCTTGGAGGGGAGGGGAATGGACTACAATGAGCAGTTCTTC.

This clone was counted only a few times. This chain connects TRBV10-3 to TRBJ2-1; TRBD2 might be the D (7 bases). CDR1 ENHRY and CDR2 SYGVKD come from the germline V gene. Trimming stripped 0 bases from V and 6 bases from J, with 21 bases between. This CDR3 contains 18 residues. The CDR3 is CAISESLVWRGPLNEQFF. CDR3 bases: TGTGCCATCAGTGAGTCGTTGGTTTGGCGGGGGCCACTCAATGAGCAGTTCTTC.

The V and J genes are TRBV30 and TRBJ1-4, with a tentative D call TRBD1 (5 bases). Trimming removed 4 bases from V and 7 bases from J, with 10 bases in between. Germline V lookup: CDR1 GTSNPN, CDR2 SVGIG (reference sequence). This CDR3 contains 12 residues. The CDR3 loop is CAWTGSREKLFF. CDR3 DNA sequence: TGTGCCTGGACAGGGTCTCGTGAAAAACTGTTTTTT. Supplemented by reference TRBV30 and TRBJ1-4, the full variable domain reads SQTIHQWPATLVQPVGSPLSLECTVEGTSNPNLYWYRQAAGRGLQLLFYSVGIGQISSEVPQNLSASRPQDRQFILSSKKLLLSDSGFYLCAWTGSREKLFFGSGTQLSVL.

The CDR3 nucleotides are TGTGCCAGCAGTCAGAACACAGATACGCAGTATTTT. Translating gives CASSQNTDTQYF. V usage is TRBV28 and J usage is TRBJ2-3; D is ambiguous. The CDR3 is 12 amino acids. Germline CDR1 MDHEN, CDR2 SYDVKM. Trimming removed 5 bases from V and 2 bases from J, with 5 bases in between.

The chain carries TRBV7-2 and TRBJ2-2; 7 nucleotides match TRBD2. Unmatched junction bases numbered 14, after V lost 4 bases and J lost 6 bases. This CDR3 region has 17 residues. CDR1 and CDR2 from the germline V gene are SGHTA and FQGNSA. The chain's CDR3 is CASSSGGWGGKAGELFF. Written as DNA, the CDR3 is TGTGCCAGCAGCTCCGGGGGGTGGGGCGGGAAGGCCGGGGAGCTGTTTTTT.

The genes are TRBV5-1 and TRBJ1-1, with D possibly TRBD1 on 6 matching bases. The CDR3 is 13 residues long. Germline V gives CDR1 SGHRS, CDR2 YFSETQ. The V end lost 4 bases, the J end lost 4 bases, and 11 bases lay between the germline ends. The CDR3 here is CASSPGHLTEAFF. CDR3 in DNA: TGCGCCAGCAGCCCGGGACATCTCACTGAAGCTTTCTTT.

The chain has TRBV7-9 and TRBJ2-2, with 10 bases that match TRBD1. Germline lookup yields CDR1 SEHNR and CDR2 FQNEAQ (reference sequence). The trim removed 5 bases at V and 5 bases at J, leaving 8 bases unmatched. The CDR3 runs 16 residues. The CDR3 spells CASSPRTGGRTGELFF. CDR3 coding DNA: TGTGCCAGCAGCCCCCGGACAGGGGGAAGGACCGGGGAGCTGTTTTTT.

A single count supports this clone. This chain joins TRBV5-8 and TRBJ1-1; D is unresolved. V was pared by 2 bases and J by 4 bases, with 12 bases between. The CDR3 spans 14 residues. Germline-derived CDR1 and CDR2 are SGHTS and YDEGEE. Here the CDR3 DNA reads TGTGCCAGCAGCTTCATGCAGAGCGTCACTGAAGCTTTCTTT. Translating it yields CASSFMQSVTEAFF.

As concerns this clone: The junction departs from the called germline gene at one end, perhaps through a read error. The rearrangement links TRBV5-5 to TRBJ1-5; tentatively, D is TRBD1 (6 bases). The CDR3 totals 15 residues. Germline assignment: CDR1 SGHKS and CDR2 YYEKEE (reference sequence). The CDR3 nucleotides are TGTGCCAGCAGCTGGGACATGAAATCCAATCAGTCCCAGCATTTT. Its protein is CASSWDMKSNQSQHF. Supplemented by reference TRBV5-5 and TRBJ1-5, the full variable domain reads DAGVTQSPTHLIKTRGQQVTLRCSPISGHKSVSWYQQVLGQGPQFIFQYYEKEERGRGNFPDRFSARQFPNYSSELNVNALLLGDSALYLCASSWDMKSNQSQHFGDGTRLSIL.

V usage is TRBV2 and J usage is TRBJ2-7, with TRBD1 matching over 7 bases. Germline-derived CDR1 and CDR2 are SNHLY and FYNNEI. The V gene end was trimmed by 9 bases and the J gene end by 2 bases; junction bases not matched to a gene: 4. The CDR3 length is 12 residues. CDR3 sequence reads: CASRDRPYEQYF. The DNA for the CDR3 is TGTGCCAGTAGGGACAGACCCTACGAGCAGTACTTC.